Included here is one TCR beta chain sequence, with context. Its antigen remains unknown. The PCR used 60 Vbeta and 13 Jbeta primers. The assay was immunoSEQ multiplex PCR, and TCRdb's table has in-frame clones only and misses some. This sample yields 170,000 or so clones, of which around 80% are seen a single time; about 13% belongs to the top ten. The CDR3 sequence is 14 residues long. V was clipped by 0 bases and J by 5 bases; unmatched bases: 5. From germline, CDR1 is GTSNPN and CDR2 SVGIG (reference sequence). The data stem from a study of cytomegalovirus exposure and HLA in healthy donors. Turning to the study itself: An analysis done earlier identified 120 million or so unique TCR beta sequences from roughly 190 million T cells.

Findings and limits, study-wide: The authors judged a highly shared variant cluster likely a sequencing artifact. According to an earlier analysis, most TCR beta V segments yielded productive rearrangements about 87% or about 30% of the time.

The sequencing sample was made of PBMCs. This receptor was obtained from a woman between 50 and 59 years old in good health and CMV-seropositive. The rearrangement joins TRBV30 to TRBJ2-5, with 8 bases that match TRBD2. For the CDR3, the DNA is TGTGCCTGGAGTGTACCAGCGGGGGTGGAGACCCAGTACTTC. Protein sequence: CAWSVPAGVETQYF.